This T cell receptor beta chain was identified in a study of OX40 agonist ivuxolimab in advanced cancers. Study overall: Patient treatment consisted of intravenous ivuxolimab administration every 2 weeks at 0.01 to 10 mg/kg. Findings and limits, study-wide: There were, on average, more expanded clones in CD8+ T cells than in CD4+. Among some nonresponders, normalized T-cell clonal expansion was also low.

The CDR3 is made up of 13 amino acids. V was shortened by 6 bases and J by 1 base, with 9 bases between the two germline ends. Germline values: CDR1 MNHNS, CDR2 SASEGT. Comment on this clone: As yet, its antigen is unknown.

Samples were taken at baseline and on day 1 of cycles 4 and 7. Sequencing used immunoSEQ multiplex PCR; TCRdb keeps in-frame clones, though not all of them. The table has some 70,000 clones, roughly four fifths seen once. The V call is TRBV6-1, the J call TRBJ1-1, with a possible D match to TRBD1 (5 bases). Sequencing used CD4+ or CD8+ T cells sorted from blood, obtained in a trial of the OX40 agonist ivuxolimab. The clonotype comes from an adult with an advanced solid tumor such as melanoma, head and neck, liver or kidney cancer. The CDR3 sequence is CASRATGNTEAFF. The CDR3 bases are TGTGCCAGCAGGGCTACAGGGAACACTGAAGCTTTCTTT.